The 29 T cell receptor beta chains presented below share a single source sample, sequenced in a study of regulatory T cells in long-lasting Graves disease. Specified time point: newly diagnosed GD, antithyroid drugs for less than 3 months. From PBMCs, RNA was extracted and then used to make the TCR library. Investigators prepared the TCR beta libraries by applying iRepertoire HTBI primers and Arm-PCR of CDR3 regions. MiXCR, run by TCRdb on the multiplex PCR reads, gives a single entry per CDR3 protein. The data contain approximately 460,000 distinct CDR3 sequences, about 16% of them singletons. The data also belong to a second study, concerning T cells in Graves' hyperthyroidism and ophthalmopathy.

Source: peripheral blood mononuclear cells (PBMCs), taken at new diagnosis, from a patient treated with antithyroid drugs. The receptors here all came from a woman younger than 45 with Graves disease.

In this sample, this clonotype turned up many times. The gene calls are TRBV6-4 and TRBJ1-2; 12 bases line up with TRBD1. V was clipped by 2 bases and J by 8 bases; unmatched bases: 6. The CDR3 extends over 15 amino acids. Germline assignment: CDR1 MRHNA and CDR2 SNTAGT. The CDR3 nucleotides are TGTGCCAGCAGTGACGCGGGACAGGGGGCTGACGGCTACACCTTC. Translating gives CASSDAGQGADGYTF.

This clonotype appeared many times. In nucleotides, the CDR3 is TGTGCCAGCAGTTTCTACGGGACAGATCAAGAGACCCAGTACTTC. Translation: CASSFYGTDQETQYF. V gene TRBV27 combines with J gene TRBJ2-5; 7 nucleotides match TRBD1. With V trimmed by 3 bases and J by 2 bases, 6 bases remained unmatched. The germline V gene encodes CDR1 MNHEY and CDR2 SMNVEV (reference sequence). The CDR3 sequence is 15 residues long.

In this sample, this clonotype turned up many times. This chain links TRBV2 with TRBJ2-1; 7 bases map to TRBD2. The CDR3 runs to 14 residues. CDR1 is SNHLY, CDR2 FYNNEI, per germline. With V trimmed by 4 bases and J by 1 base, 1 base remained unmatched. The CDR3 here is CASSVSGSYNEQFF. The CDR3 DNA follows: TGTGCCAGCAGTGTTAGCGGGTCCTACAATGAGCAGTTCTTC. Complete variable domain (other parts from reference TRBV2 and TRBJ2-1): EPEVTQTPSHQVTQMGQEVILRCVPISNHLYFYWYRQILGQKVEFLVSFYNNEISEKSEIFDDQFSVERPDGSNFTLKIRSTKLEDSAMYFCASSVSGSYNEQFFGPGTRLTVL.

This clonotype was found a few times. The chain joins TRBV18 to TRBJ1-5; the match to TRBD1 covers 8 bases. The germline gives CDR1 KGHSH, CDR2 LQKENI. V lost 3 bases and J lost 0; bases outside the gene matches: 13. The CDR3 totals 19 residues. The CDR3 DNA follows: TGTGCCAGCTCACCCCGGACAGGGCACCTATCCGATAGCAATCAGCCCCAGCATTTT. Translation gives CASSPRTGHLSDSNQPQHF. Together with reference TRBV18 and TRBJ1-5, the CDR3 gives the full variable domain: NAGVMQNPRHLVRRRGQEARLRCSPMKGHSHVYWYRQLPEEGLKFMVYLQKENIIDESGMPKERFSAEFPKEGPSILRIQQVVRGDSAAYFCASSPRTGHLSDSNQPQHFGDGTRLSIL.

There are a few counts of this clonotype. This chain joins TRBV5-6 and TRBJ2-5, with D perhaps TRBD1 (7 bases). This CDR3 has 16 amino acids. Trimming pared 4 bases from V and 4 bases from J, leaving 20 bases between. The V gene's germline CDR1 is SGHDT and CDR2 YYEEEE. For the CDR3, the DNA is TGTGCCAGCAGCCTGGCTCAGGGGGAGCGGGCAGAGACCCAGTACTTC. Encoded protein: CASSLAQGERAETQYF.

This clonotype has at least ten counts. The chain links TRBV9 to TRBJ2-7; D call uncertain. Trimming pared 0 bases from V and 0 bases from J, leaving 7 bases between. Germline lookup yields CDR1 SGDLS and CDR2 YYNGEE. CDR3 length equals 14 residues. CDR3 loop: CASSVDGSSYEQYF. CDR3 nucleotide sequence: TGTGCCAGCAGCGTAGACGGTAGCTCCTACGAGCAGTACTTC.

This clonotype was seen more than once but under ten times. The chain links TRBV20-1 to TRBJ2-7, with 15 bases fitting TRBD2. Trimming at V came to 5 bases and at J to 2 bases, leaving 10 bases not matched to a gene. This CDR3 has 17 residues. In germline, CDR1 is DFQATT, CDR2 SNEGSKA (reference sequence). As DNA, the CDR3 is TGCAGTGCTTGGCTCGGGACTAGCGGGAGGTTCACCTACGAGCAGTACTTC. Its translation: CSAWLGTSGRFTYEQYF.

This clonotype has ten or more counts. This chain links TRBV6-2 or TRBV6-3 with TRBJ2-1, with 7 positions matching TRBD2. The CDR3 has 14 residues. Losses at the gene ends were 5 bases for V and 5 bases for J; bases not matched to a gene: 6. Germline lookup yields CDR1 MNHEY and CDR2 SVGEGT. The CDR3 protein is CASSEGLADNEQFF. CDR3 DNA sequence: TGTGCCAGCAGTGAAGGGCTAGCGGACAATGAGCAGTTCTTC.

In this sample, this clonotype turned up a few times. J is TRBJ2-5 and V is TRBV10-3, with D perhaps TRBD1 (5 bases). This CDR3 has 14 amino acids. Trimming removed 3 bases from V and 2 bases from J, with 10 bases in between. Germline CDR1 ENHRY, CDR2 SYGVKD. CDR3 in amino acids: CAISDRVAQETQYF. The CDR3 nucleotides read TGTGCCATCAGTGACAGGGTCGCGCAAGAGACCCAGTACTTC.

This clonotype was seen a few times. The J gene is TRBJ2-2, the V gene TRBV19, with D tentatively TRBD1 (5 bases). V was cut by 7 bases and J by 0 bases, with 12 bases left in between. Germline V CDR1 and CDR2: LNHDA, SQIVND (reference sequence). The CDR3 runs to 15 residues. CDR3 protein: CASISRVPNTGELFF. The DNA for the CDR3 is TGTGCCAGTATTTCCAGGGTCCCGAACACCGGGGAGCTGTTTTTT.

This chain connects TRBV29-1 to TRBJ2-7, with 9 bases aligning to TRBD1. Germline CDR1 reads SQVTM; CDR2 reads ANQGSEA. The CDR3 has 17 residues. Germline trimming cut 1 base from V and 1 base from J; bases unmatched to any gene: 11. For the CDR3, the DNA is TGCAGCGTTGAAGCCCCGGGACAGGGTATTAGGTCCTACGAGCAGTACTTC. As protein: CSVEAPGQGIRSYEQYF.

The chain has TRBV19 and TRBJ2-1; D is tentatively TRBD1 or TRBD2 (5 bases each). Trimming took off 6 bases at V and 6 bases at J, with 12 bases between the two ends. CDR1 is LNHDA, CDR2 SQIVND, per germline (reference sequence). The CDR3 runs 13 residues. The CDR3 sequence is CASRIRGPNEQFF. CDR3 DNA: TGTGCCAGTAGGATACGGGGCCCCAATGAGCAGTTCTTC.

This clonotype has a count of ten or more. CDR3 DNA sequence: TGTGCCAGTAGTGGGTACAGGGATCAGCCCCAGCATTTT. Amino acids: CASSGYRDQPQHF. This sequence joins TRBV19 and TRBJ1-5; perhaps TRBD1 as D (6 bases). This CDR3 has 13 amino acids. Germline V gives CDR1 LNHDA, CDR2 SQIVND (reference sequence). V was clipped by 5 bases and J by 5 bases, with 10 bases between them. Full variable domain (remainder filled in from reference TRBV19 and TRBJ1-5): DGGITQSPKYLFRKEGQNVTLSCEQNLNHDAMYWYRQDPGQGLRLIYYSQIVNDFQKGDIAEGYSVSREKKESFPLTVTSAQKNPTAFYLCASSGYRDQPQHFGDGTRLSIL.

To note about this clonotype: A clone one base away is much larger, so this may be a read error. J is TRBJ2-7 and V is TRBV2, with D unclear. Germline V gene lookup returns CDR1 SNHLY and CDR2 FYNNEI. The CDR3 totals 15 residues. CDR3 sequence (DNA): TGTGCCAGCAGTGAACTTACTACGAGCTCCTACGGGCAGTACTTC. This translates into CASSELTTSSYGQYF.

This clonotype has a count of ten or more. CDR3 sequence reads: CSASGTANTGELFF. For the CDR3, the DNA is TGCAGTGCCTCCGGGACCGCGAACACCGGGGAGCTGTTTTTT. The chain combines TRBV20-1 with TRBJ2-2; D possibly uses TRBD1 or TRBD2 (5 bases each). CDR1 is DFQATT and CDR2 is SNEGSKA in the germline V gene (reference sequence). This CDR3 spans 14 amino acids. V was pared by 6 bases and J by 0 bases, with 11 bases between.

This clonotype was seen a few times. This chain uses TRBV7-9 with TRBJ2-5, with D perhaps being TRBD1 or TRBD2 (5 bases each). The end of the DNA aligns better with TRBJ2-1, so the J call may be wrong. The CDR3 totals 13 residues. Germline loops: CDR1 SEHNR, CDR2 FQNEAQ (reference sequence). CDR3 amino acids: CASSLVPGPEQFF. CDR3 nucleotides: TGTGCCAGCAGCTTAGTACCGGGGCCTGAGCAGTTCTTC.

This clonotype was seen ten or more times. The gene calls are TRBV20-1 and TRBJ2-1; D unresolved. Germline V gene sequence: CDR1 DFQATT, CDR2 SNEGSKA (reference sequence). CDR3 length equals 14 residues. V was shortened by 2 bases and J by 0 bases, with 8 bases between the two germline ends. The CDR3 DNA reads TGCAGTGCTAGACAGATTAACTCCTACAATGAGCAGTTCTTC. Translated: CSARQINSYNEQFF.

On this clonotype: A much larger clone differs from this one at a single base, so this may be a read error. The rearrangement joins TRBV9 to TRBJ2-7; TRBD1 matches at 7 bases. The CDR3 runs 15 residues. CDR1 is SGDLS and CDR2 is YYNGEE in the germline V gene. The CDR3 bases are TGTGCCAGCAGCAGTGGGACAGCCGGTTCCTACGAGCTGTACTTC. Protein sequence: CASSSGTAGSYELYF.

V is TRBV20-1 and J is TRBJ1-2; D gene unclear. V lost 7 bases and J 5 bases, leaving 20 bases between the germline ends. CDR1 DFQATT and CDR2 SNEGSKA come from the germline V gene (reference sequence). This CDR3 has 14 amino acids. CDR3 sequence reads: CSEGAGAREYGYTF. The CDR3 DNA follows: TGCAGTGAGGGAGCGGGCGCCAGAGAATATGGCTACACCTTC.

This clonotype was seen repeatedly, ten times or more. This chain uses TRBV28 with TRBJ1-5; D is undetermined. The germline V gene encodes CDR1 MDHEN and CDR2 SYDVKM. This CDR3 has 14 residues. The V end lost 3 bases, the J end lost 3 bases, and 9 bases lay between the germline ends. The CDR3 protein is CASSFPHFNQPQHF. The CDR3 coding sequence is TGTGCCAGCAGTTTCCCACACTTCAATCAGCCCCAGCATTTT.

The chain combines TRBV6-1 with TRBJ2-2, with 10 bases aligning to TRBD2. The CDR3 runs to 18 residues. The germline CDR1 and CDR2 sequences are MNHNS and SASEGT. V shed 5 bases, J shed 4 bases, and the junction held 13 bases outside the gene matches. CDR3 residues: CASSLFSSGRASTGELFF. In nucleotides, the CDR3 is TGTGCCAGCAGTCTATTTTCGAGCGGGAGGGCGAGCACCGGGGAGCTGTTTTTT.

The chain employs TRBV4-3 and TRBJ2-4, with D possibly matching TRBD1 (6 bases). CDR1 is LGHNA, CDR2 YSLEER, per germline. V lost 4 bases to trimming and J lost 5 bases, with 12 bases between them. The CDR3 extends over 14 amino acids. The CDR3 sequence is CASSRRTAENIQYF. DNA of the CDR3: TGCGCCAGCAGCCGACGGACAGCGGAAAACATTCAGTACTTC.

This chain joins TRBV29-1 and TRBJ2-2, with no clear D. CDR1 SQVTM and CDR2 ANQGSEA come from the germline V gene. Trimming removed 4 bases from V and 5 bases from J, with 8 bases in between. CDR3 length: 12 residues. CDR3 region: CSVAVGTGELFF. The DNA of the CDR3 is TGCAGCGTTGCTGTCGGGACCGGGGAGCTGTTTTTT.

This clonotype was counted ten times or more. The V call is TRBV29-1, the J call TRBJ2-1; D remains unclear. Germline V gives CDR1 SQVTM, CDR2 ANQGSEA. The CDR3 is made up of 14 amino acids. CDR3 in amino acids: CRGSRKSSYNEQFF. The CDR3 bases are TGCAGAGGTAGCAGAAAGAGCTCCTACAATGAGCAGTTCTTC.

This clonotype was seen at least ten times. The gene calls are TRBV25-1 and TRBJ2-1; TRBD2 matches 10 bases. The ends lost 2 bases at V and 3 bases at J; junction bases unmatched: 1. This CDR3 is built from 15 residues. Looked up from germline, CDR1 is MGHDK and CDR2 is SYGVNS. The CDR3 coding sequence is TGTGCCAGCAGTGAAGGGACTAGCGACTACAATGAGCAGTTCTTC. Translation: CASSEGTSDYNEQFF.

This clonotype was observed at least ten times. The CDR3 sequence: CASSAWTGPYEQYF. The CDR3 nucleotides are TGTGCCAGCAGCGCCTGGACAGGCCCCTACGAGCAGTACTTC. The chain combines TRBV7-3 with TRBJ2-7, with 7 bases identical to TRBD1. V gave up 5 bases and J gave up 2 bases; unmatched junction bases: 6. The CDR3 is made up of 14 amino acids. CDR1 SGHTA and CDR2 FQGTGA come from the germline V gene.

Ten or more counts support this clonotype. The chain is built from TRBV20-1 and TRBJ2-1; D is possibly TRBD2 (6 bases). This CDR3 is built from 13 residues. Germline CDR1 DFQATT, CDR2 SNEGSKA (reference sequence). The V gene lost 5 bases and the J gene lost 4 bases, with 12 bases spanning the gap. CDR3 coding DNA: TGCAGTGCTGTCAGCGGGCAATACAATGAGCAGTTCTTC. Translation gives CSAVSGQYNEQFF.

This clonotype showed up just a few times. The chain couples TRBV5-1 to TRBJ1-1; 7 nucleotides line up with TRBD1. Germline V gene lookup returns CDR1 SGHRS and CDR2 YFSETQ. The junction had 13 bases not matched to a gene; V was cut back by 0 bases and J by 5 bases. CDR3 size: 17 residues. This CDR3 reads CASSLVDRAPNRTEAFF. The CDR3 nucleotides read TGCGCCAGCAGCTTGGTTGACAGGGCCCCAAACAGGACTGAAGCTTTCTTT.

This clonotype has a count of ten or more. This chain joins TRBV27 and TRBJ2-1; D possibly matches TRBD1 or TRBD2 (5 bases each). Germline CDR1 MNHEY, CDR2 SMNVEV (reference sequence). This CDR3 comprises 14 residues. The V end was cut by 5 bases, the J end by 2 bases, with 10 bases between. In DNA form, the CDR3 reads TGTGCCAGCAGTATTGGGGGAACCTACAATGAGCAGTTCTTC. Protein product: CASSIGGTYNEQFF.